The rows below give T cell receptor beta chains drawn from one sample of a study of T cell changes during pregnancy in multiple sclerosis. Clones were read by immunoSEQ multiplex PCR, and TCRdb kept only the in-frame ones, dropping some. The table lists tens of thousands of clones, just over 90% of them singletons. The input for sequencing was peripheral blood, taken in the second trimester of pregnancy. All receptors derive from a female donor in good health, enrolled as a control in a pregnancy study. CDR3s include the opening cysteine and the closing phenylalanine or tryptophan. A D gene is named only where the DNA matches it firmly.

cdr3_length | v_call | d_call | cdr3_aa
14 | TRBV13 | TRBD1 | CASGERQGNYGYTF
16 | TRBV7-5 | - | CARSLKRGWMNTEAFF
12 | TRBV5-4 | TRBD2 | CASSSTSDEQYF
16 | TRBV9 | - | CASSVGGGTSGNTIYF
16 | TRBV15 | - | CATSRDVVSGNYGYTF
13 | TRBV12-5 | - | CASGPSSGLEQYF
14 | TRBV12-5 | - | CASVLGGSNQPQHF
13 | TRBV30 | TRBD1 | CAWSAGGGNTIYF
14 | TRBV2 | - | CASMVQGGTGEQFF
14 | TRBV15 | - | CATSRDLSENIQYF
14 | TRBV9 | TRBD1 | CASSRQGADEKLFF
15 | TRBV23-1 | TRBD1 | CASSQSGQGGYEQYF
11 | TRBV30 | - | CAWTGQETQYF
15 | TRBV11-2 | TRBD1 | CASSLGRQGWNTIYF
12 | TRBV7-8 | - | CASSLDTVEAFF
15 | TRBV7-2 | - | CASSPHGPTTDTQYF
15 | TRBV14 | TRBD1 | CASSPRTGAGTEAFF
14 | TRBV27 | - | CASSLWGRSETQYF
15 | TRBV18 | TRBD1 | CASSPGTGITGELFF
15 | TRBV7-2 | - | CASSEGPAGNTEAFF
13 | TRBV12-5 | - | CASAPQGYNEQFF
15 | TRBV30 | - | CAWSITGVSNTEAFF
10 | TRBV12-2 | - | CASRSEGYTF
14 | TRBV25-1 | - | CASSASGGDEPQHF
17 | TRBV9 | TRBD1 | CASSVGGDRGMNTEAFF
14 | TRBV7-2 | - | CASSLTGWSEKLFF
14 | TRBV7-2 | TRBD1 | CASSLIGQGDSYTF
13 | TRBV7-2 | TRBD1 | CASSQGQPGSYTF
16 | TRBV6-5 | - | CASSYSSPDMDSPLHF
21 | TRBV30 | - | CAWSQFGEDLLIFSGANVLTF
14 | TRBV30 | - | CAWSGTPTNYGYTF